The 5 T cell receptor beta chains below all came from one sample that was sequenced in a study of blood T cell repertoires in COVID-19. Sequencing was performed with immunoSEQ multiplex PCR; in TCRdb, only in-frame clones are kept and a portion is missing. The sample yields about 140,000 clones, roughly 86% seen once. Sequencing was performed on PBMCs or T cells enriched from blood (not recorded which). The receptors stem from a woman in her forties or fifties with acute COVID-19.

The chain employs TRBV7-8 and TRBJ1-3, with a tentative D call TRBD1 (6 bases). The V gene lost 0 bases and the J gene lost 4 bases, with 13 bases spanning the gap. The CDR3 contains 16 residues. Germline V gene lookup returns CDR1 SGHVS and CDR2 FQNEAQ. CDR3 nucleotide sequence: TGTGCCAGCAGCTTAGCGCGGCCGGGACAAGGAAACACCATATATTTT. Translating gives CASSLARPGQGNTIYF.

Written as DNA, the CDR3 is TGTGCCAGCAGCCAAGGGGTGGGGGGCAATGAGCAGTTCTTC. Residues: CASSQGVGGNEQFF. The J gene is TRBJ2-1, the V gene TRBV3-1 (or the pseudogene TRBV3-2); D perhaps matches TRBD2 (6 bases). The length of the CDR3 is 14 residues. Germline values: CDR1 LGHDT, CDR2 YNNKEL (reference sequence). V was pared by 1 base and J by 6 bases, with 10 bases between.

The chain is built from TRBV10-3 and TRBJ1-6, with TRBD1 identical over 10 bases. The CDR3 extends over 14 amino acids. With V trimmed by 4 bases and J by 14 bases, 8 bases remained unmatched. Germline lookup yields CDR1 ENHRY and CDR2 SYGVKD. CDR3 nucleotide sequence: TGTGCCATCAGTGCGGGACAGGGGCGGTCGGCCCTCCACTTT. It codes for CAISAGQGRSALHF.

This clone appeared a few times. The chain couples TRBV7-2 to TRBJ2-7, with 14 bases that match TRBD2. Germline CDR1 and CDR2: SGHTA and FQGNSA. The CDR3 covers 14 residues. Losses at the gene ends were 6 bases for V and 4 bases for J; bases not matched to a gene: 2. CDR3 amino acids: CASRGTSGSYEQYF. Written as DNA, the CDR3 is TGTGCCAGCAGAGGGACTAGCGGGAGTTACGAGCAGTACTTC.

The rearrangement uses TRBV19 and TRBJ2-7; TRBD1 matches at 10 bases. Germline lookup yields CDR1 LNHDA and CDR2 SQIVND (reference sequence). The CDR3 has 14 residues. V lost 7 bases to trimming and J lost 3 bases; unmatched junction nucleotides: 6. The CDR3 DNA is TGTGCCAGTACCGAGACAGGGGGCTTCTACGAGCAGTACTTC. It translates to CASTETGGFYEQYF.